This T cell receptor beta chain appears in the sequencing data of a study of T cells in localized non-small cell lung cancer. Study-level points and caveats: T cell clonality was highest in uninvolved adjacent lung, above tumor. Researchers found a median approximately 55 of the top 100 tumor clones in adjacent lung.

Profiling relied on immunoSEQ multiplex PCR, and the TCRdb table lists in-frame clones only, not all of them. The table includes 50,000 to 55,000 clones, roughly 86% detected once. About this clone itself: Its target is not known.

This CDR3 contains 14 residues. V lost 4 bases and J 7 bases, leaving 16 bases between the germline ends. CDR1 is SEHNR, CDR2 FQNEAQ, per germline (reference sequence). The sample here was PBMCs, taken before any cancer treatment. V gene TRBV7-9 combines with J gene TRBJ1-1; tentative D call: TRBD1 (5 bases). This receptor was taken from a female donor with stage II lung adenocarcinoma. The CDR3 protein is CASSSLLGGSEAFF. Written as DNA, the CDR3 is TGTGCCAGCAGCTCTCTTCTCGGGGGAAGTGAAGCTTTCTTT.